Here is one T cell receptor beta chain with its context. The CDR3 has 14 residues. From germline, CDR1 is SGHNT and CDR2 YYREEE (reference sequence). Trimming cost V 4 bases and J 4 bases, with 14 bases left between them. The sample comes from a study of T cell changes during pregnancy in multiple sclerosis. Repertoires were generated with immunoSEQ multiplex PCR, while TCRdb's copy carries only in-frame clones and drops some. The sample lists fewer than 90,000 clones, over 85% occurring once. The receptor was isolated from a female donor in good health, enrolled as a control in a pregnancy study. The sample in question was peripheral blood, obtained after pregnancy. This chain uses TRBV5-4 with TRBJ1-2; D uncertain. For the CDR3, the DNA is TGTGCCAGCAGCCCGCCTTTCGACACCTATGGCTACACCTTC. As protein: CASSPPFDTYGYTF.